Presented here are 8 T cell receptor beta chains from one specimen sequenced in a study of T cell changes during pregnancy in multiple sclerosis. The table came from immunoSEQ multiplex PCR; TCRdb's copy has only in-frame clones and leaves some out. The table has about 24,000 clones, under 95% seen once. The specimen comprised CD8+ T cells from peripheral blood mononuclear cells, sampled in the third trimester of pregnancy. The receptors originated from a female donor in good health, enrolled as a control in a pregnancy study.

The chain links TRBV19 to TRBJ1-2; D possibly corresponds to TRBD1 (5 bases). The length of the CDR3 is 15 residues. Germline CDR1 and CDR2: LNHDA and SQIVND (reference sequence). V was clipped by 3 bases and J by 4 bases, with 15 bases between them. CDR3 bases: TGTGCCAGTAGTATCACGGGGGGAGGAGGCTATGGCTACACCTTC. This encodes CASSITGGGGYGYTF.

V usage is TRBV9 and J usage is TRBJ2-7, with a weak D call TRBD2 (6 bases). Trimming took off 3 bases at V and 5 bases at J, with 15 bases between the two ends. Germline CDR1 SGDLS, CDR2 YYNGEE. The CDR3 covers 14 residues. CDR3 sequence reads: CASSGLSAGNEQYF. The CDR3 DNA reads as TGTGCCAGCAGCGGTCTGAGTGCGGGGAACGAGCAGTACTTC.

V gene TRBV10-2 combines with J gene TRBJ2-7, with 13 bases matching TRBD2. V lost 11 bases to trimming and J lost 11 bases; unmatched junction nucleotides: 6. Germline CDR1 and CDR2: WSHSY and SAAADI. The length of the CDR3 is 11 residues. CDR3 nucleotide sequence: TGCGCCGGAGGGACTAGCGGGGAGAAGTACTTC. Translation gives CAGGTSGEKYF.

This clone was found once. This chain uses TRBV19 with TRBJ1-1; TRBD1 matches at 7 bases. The germline V gene has CDR1 LNHDA and CDR2 SQIVND (reference sequence). The CDR3 extends over 12 amino acids. V was pared by 8 bases and J by 8 bases, with 8 bases of the junction left unmatched. The DNA for the CDR3 is TGTGCCAGTTCCGGGACAGCACAAGAAGCTTTCTTT. Protein: CASSGTAQEAFF.

V usage is TRBV5-6 and J usage is TRBJ1-1; possibly TRBD1 for D (6 bases). The V end was cut by 0 bases, the J end by 4 bases, with 19 bases between. The CDR3 extends over 17 amino acids. The germline gives CDR1 SGHDT, CDR2 YYEEEE. The chain's CDR3 is CASSLGGGGRVGTEAFF. The CDR3 DNA follows: TGTGCCAGCAGCTTGGGGGGCGGGGGGCGAGTGGGCACTGAAGCTTTCTTT.

In its sample, this clone ranks as medium-sized. The chain links TRBV2 to TRBJ2-1; TRBD1 might be the D (6 bases). The germline V gene encodes CDR1 SNHLY and CDR2 FYNNEI. V lost 1 base and J lost 16, with 11 bases in between. The CDR3 has 11 residues. In DNA, the CDR3 is TGTGCCAGCAGTGAAGGGACAGTGGACTTCTTC. Translation gives CASSEGTVDFF.

The rearrangement links TRBV13 to TRBJ2-7; 7 nucleotides align to TRBD2. CDR3 length equals 13 residues. The junction had 2 bases not matched to a gene; V was cut back by 0 bases and J by 6 bases. Germline CDR1 PRHDT, CDR2 FYEKMQ (reference sequence). The CDR3 sequence: CASSLGRGVEQYF. The CDR3 region has the DNA TGTGCCAGCAGCTTAGGCCGGGGGGTCGAGCAGTACTTC.

The chain employs TRBV20-1 and TRBJ2-1; no reliable D call. This CDR3 comprises 10 residues. From germline, CDR1 is DFQATT and CDR2 SNEGSKA (reference sequence). With 6 bases removed from V and 7 bases from J, the gap between germline ends came to 7 bases. The chain's CDR3 is CSANWNEQFF. The CDR3 bases are TGCAGTGCCAACTGGAATGAGCAGTTCTTC.